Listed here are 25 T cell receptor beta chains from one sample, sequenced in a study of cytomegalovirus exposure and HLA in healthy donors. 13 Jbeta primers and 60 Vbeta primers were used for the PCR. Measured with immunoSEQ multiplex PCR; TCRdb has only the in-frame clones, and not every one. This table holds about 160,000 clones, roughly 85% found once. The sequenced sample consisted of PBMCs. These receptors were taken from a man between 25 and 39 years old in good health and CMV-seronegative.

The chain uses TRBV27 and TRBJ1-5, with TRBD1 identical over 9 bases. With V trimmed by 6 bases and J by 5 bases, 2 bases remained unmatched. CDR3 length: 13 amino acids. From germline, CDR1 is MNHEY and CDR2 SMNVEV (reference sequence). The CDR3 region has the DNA TGTGCCAGCAGCTGGGACAGGGATCAGCCCCAGCATTTT. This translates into CASSWDRDQPQHF.

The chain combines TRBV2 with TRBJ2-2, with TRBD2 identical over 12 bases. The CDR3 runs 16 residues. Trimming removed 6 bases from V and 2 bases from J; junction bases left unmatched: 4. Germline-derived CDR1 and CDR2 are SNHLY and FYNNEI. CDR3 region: CASSFGLAGNTGELFF. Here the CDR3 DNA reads TGTGCCAGCAGCTTCGGACTAGCGGGAAACACCGGGGAGCTGTTTTTT.

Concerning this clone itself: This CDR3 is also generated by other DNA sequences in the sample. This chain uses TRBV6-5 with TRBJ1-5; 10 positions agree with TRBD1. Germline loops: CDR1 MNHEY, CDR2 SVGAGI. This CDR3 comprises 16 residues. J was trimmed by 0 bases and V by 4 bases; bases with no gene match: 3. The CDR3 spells CASSSGQGGSNQPQHF. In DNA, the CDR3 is TGTGCCAGCAGTTCAGGACAGGGGGGTAGCAATCAGCCCCAGCATTTT.

The CDR3 loop reads CASSPQSGTDTQYF. As DNA, the CDR3 is TGCGCCAGCAGCCCCCAAAGCGGCACAGATACGCAGTATTTT. This chain links TRBV5-1 with TRBJ2-3; no clear D. Germline V lookup: CDR1 SGHRS, CDR2 YFSETQ. The CDR3 contains 14 residues. Trimming pared 4 bases from V and 1 base from J, leaving 10 bases between.

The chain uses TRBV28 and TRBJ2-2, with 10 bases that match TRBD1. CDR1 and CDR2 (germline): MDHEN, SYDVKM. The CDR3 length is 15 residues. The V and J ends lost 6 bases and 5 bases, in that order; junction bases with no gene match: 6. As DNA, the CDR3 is TGTGCCAGCAGGCCGACAGGGGGCAGGACCGGGGAGCTGTTTTTT. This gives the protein CASRPTGGRTGELFF.

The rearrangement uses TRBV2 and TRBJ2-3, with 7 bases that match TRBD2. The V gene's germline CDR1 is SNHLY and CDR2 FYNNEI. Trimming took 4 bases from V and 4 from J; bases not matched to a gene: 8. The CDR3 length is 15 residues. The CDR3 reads CASSGTGGGPDTQYF. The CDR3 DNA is TGTGCCAGCAGTGGGACGGGGGGTGGGCCAGATACGCAGTATTTT.

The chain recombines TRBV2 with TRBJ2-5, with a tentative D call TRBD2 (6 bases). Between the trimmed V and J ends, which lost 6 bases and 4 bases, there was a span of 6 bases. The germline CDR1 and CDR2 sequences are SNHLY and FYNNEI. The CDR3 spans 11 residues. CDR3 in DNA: TGTGCCAGCAGGGGGGGAGAGACCCAGTACTTC. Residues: CASRGGETQYF.

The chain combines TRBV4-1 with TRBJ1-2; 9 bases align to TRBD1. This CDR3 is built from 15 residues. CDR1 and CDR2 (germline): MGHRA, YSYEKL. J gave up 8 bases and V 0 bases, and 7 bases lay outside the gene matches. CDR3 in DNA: TGCGCCAGCAGCCAAGAGGGACAGGGTCCAAGGGGCTACACCTTC. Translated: CASSQEGQGPRGYTF.

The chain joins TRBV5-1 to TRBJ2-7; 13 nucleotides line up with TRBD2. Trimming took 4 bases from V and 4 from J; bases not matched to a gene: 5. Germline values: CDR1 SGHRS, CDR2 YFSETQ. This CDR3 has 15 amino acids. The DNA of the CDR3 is TGCGCCAGCAGCCCTCGGACTAGCGGGAGTTACGAGCAGTACTTC. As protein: CASSPRTSGSYEQYF.

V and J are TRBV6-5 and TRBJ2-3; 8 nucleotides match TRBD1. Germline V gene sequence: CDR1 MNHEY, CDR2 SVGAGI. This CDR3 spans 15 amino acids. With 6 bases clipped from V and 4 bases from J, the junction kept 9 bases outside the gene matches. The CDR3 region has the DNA TGTGCCAGCAGCTCACGAGGACAGGGCCCAGATACGCAGTATTTT. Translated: CASSSRGQGPDTQYF.

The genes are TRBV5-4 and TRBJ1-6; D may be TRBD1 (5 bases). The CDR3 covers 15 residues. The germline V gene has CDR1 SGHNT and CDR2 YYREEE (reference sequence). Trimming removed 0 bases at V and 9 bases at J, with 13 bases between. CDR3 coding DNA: TGTGCCAGCAGCTTGGCAGGGAAGGTTTTTTCACCCCTCCACTTT. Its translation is CASSLAGKVFSPLHF.

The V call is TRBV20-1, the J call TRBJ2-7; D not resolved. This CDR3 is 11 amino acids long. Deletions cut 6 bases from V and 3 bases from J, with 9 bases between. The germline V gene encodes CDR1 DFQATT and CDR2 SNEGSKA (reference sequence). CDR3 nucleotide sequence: TGCAGTGCCAGATCATTCTACGAGCAGTACTTC. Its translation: CSARSFYEQYF.

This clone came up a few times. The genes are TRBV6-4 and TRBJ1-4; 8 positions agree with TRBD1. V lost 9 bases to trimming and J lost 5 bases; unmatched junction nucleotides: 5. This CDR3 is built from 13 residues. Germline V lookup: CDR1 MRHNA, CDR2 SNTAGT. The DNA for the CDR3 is TGTGCCAGACGGACAGGGCACAATGAAAAACTGTTTTTT. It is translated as CARRTGHNEKLFF.

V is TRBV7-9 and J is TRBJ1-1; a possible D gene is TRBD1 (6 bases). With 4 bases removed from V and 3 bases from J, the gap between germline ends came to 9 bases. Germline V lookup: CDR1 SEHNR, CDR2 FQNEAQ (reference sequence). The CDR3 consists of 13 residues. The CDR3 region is CASSSWTDTEAFF. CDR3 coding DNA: TGTGCCAGCAGCTCCTGGACAGACACTGAAGCTTTCTTT.

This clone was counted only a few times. In nucleotides, the CDR3 is TGCGCCAGCAGCCTCGGACTAGCGCCCTCCGAGCAGTTCTTC. Translation: CASSLGLAPSEQFF. The chain has TRBV5-1 and TRBJ2-1; 9 bases fit TRBD2. V shed 4 bases and J 10 bases; nucleotides not matched to a gene: 9. Germline lookup yields CDR1 SGHRS and CDR2 YFSETQ. This CDR3 contains 14 residues.

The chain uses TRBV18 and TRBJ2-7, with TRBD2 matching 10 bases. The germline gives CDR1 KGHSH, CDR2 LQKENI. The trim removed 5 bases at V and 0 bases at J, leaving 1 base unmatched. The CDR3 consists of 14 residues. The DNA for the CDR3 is TGTGCCAGCTCATCTAGCGGGAGCTCCTACGAGCAGTACTTC. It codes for CASSSSGSSYEQYF.

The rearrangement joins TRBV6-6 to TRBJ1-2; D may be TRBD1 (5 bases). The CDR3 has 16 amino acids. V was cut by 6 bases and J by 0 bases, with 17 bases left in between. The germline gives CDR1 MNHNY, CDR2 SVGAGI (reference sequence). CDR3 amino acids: CASRLPTVPTNYGYTF. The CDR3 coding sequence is TGTGCCAGCAGACTCCCGACAGTCCCAACTAACTATGGCTACACCTTC.

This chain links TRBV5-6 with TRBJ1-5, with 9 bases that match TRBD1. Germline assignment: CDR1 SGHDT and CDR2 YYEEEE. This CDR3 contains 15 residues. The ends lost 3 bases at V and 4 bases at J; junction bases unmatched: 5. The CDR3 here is CASSWGQGQNQPQHF. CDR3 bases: TGTGCCAGCAGCTGGGGACAGGGCCAAAATCAGCCCCAGCATTTT.

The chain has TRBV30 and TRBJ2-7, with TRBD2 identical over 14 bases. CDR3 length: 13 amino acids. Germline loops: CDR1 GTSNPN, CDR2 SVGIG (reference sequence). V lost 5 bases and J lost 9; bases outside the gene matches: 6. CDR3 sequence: CAWGTSGSGVQYF. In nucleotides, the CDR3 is TGTGCCTGGGGGACTAGCGGGAGTGGTGTGCAGTACTTC.

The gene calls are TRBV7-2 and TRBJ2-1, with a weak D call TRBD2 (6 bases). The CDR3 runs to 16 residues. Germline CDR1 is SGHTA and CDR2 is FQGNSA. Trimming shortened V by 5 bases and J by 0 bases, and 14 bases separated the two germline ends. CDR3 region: CASSTSPGNSYNEQFF. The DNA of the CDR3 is TGTGCCAGCAGCACTAGCCCAGGGAACTCCTACAATGAGCAGTTCTTC.

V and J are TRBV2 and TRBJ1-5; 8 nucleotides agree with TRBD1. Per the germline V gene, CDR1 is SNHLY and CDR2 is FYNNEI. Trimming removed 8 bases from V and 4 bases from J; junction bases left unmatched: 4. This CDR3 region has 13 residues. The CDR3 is CASQGAWNQPQHF. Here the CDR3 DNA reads TGTGCCAGCCAGGGGGCCTGGAATCAGCCCCAGCATTTT.

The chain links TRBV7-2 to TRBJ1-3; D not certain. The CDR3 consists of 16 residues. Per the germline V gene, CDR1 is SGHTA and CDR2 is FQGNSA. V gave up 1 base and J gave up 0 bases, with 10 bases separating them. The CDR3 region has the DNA TGTGCCAGCAGCTTAGAGAGGGTACGCTCTGGAAACACCATATATTTT. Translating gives CASSLERVRSGNTIYF.

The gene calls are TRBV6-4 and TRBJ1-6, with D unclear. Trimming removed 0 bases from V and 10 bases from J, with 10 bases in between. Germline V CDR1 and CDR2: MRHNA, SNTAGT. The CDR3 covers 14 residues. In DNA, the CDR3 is TGTGCCAGCAGTGACTCTTTGGGAGGCTCACCCCTCCACTTT. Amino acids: CASSDSLGGSPLHF.

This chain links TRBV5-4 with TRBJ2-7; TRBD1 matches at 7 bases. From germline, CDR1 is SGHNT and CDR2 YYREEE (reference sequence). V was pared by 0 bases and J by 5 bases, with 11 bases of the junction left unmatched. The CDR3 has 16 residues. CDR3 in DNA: TGTGCCAGCAGCTTGGACGTCTCGACAGGGAGCAACGAGCAGTACTTC. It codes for CASSLDVSTGSNEQYF.

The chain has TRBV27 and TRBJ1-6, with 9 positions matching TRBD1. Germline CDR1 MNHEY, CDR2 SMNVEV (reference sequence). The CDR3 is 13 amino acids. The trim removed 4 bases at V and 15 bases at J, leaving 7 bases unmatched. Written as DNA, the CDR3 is TGTGCCAGCAGTTGGGGGACAGGGTTTAGCCTCCACTTT. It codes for CASSWGTGFSLHF.